This TCR beta chain comes out of a study of cytomegalovirus exposure and HLA in healthy donors. Trimming took 2 bases from V and 3 from J, leaving 7 bases between them. Germline V CDR1 and CDR2: SGHRS, YFSETQ. The length of the CDR3 is 13 residues. Each donor was nominally healthy when sampled (though unrecorded immune exposures were likely). As to this clone: Its matching antigen is unknown.

Notes on the study in general: The classifier was said to identify cytomegalovirus status with high specificity and sensitivity. Later analysis reportedly placed an Asian-associated ancestry cluster below the roughly 640-donor mean in N-insertions.

Use of 60 Vbeta and 13 Jbeta primers characterized the PCR. Assay used: immunoSEQ multiplex PCR; TCRdb lists only in-frame clones, some missing. The table includes 80,000 to 100,000 clones, 55% to 75% detected once. The sequencing input was PBMCs. The V and J genes are TRBV5-1 and TRBJ2-3; D gene ambiguous. The receptor was isolated from a man over 45 in good health and CMV-seronegative. This chain's CDR3 is CASSFRETDTQYF. The CDR3 DNA reads as TGCGCCAGCAGCTTCCGAGAGACAGATACGCAGTATTTT. The full variable domain, with the rest looked up from reference TRBV5-1 and TRBJ2-3, is KAGVTQTPRYLIKTRGQQVTLSCSPISGHRSVSWYQQTPGQGLQFLFEYFSETQRNKGNFPGRFSGRQFSNSRSEMNVSTLELGDSALYLCASSFRETDTQYFGPGTRLTVL.